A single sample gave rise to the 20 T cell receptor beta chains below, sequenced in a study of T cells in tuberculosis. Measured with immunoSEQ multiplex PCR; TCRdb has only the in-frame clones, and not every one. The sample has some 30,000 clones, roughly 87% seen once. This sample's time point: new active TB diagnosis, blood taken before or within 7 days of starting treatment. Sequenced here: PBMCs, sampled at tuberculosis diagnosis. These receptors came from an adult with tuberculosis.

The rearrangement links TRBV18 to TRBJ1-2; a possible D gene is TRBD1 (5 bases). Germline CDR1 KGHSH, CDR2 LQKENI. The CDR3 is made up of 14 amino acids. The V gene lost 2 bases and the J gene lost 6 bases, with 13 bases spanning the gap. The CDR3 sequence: CASSPWRGEDGYTF. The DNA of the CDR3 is TGTGCCAGCTCACCATGGCGAGGGGAGGATGGCTACACCTTC. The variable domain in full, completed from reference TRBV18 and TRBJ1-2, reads NAGVMQNPRHLVRRRGQEARLRCSPMKGHSHVYWYRQLPEEGLKFMVYLQKENIIDESGMPKERFSAEFPKEGPSILRIQQVVRGDSAAYFCASSPWRGEDGYTFGSGTRLTVV.

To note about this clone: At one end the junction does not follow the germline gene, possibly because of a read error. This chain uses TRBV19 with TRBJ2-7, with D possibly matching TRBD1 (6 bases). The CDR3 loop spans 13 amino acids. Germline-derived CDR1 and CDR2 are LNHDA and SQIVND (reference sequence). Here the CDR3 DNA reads TGTGCCAGTAGTATAGGCCTCCGGGACATCCCGAACTTC. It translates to CASSIGLRDIPNF. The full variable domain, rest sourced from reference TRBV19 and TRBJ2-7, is DGGITQSPKYLFRKEGQNVTLSCEQNLNHDAMYWYRQDPGQGLRLIYYSQIVNDFQKGDIAEGYSVSREKKESFPLTVTSAQKNPTAFYLCASSIGLRDIPNFGPGTRLTVT.

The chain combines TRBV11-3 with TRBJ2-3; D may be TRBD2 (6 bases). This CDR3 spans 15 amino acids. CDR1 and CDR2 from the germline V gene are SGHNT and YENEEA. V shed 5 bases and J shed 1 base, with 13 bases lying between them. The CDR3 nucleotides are TGTGCCAGCAGCCCTCCTGGCGGGGGCACAGATACGCAGTATTTT. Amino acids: CASSPPGGGTDTQYF.

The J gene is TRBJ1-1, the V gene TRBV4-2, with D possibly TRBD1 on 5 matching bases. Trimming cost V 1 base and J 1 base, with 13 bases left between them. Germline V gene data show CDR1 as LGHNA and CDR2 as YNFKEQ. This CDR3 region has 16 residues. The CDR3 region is CASSQVNQGGNTEAFF. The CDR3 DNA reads TGTGCCAGCAGCCAAGTCAACCAGGGAGGGAACACTGAAGCTTTCTTT.

CDR3 in amino acids: CASSLEAGGAGTEAFF. The CDR3 DNA reads TGTGCCAGCAGCTTAGAAGCAGGGGGCGCGGGGACTGAAGCTTTCTTT. The chain recombines TRBV11-1 with TRBJ1-1, with 8 positions matching TRBD1. Germline assignment: CDR1 SGHAT and CDR2 FQDESV (reference sequence). The CDR3 extends over 16 amino acids. Trimming took 1 base from V and 5 from J; bases not matched to a gene: 9.

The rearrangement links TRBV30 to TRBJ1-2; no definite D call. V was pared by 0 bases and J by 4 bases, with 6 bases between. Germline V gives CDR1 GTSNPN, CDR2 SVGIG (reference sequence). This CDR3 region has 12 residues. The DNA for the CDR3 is TGTGCCTGGAGTGTCAGTTCCTATGGCTACACCTTC. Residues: CAWSVSSYGYTF.

CDR3 protein: CASSESRVSETQYF. CDR3 DNA sequence: TGCGCCAGCAGTGAGTCTCGTGTTAGTGAGACCCAGTACTTC. This chain joins TRBV10-1 and TRBJ2-5; D is ambiguous. CDR3 length equals 14 residues. The germline V gene encodes CDR1 WNHNN and CDR2 SYGVQD (reference sequence). The V gene lost 0 bases and the J gene lost 5 bases, with 10 bases spanning the gap.

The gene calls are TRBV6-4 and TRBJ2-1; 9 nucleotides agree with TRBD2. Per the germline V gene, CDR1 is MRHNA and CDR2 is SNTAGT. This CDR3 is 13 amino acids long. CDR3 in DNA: TGTCCTCATAGCGGGAGCTCCTACAATGAGCAGTTCTTC. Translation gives CPHSGSSYNEQFF.

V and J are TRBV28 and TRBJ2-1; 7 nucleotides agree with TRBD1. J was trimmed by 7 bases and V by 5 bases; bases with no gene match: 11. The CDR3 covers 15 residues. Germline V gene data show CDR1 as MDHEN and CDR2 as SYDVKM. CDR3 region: CASSQLRQGVNEQFF. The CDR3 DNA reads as TGTGCCAGCAGTCAACTTAGACAGGGTGTGAATGAGCAGTTCTTC.

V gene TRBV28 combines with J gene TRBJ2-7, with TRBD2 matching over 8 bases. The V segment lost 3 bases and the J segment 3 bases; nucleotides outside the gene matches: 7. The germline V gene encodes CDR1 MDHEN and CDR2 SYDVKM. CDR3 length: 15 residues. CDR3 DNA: TGTGCCAGCAGTTTGACGGGCAGCGGGGGCTACGAGCAGTACTTC. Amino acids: CASSLTGSGGYEQYF. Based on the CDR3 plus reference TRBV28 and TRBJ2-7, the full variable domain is DVKVTQSSRYLVKRTGEKVFLECVQDMDHENMFWYRQDPGLGLRLIYFSYDVKMKEKGDIPEGYSVSREKKERFSLILESASTNQTSMYLCASSLTGSGGYEQYFGPGTRLTVT.

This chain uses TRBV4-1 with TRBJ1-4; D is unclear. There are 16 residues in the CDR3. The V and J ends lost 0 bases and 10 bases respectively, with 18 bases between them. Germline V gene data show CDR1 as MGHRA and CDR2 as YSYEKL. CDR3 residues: CASSQDEPTSGGKLFF. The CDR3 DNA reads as TGCGCCAGCAGCCAAGATGAACCGACCTCCGGAGGAAAACTGTTTTTT.

This chain's CDR3 is CASSQGQHVNEKLFF. As DNA, the CDR3 is TGCGCCAGCAGCCAGGGACAGCATGTTAATGAAAAACTGTTTTTT. The V and J genes are TRBV4-1 and TRBJ1-4; 7 bases fit TRBD1. CDR3 length equals 15 residues. Losses at the gene ends were 3 bases for V and 4 bases for J; bases not matched to a gene: 5. From germline, CDR1 is MGHRA and CDR2 YSYEKL.

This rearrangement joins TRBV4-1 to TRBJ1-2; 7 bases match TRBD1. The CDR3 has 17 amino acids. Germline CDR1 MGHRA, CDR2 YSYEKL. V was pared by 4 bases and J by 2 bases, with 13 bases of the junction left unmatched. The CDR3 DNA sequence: TGCGCCAGCAGCCCCGGGAACAGGGGTGGGTTGAACTATGGCTACACCTTC. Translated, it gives CASSPGNRGGLNYGYTF.

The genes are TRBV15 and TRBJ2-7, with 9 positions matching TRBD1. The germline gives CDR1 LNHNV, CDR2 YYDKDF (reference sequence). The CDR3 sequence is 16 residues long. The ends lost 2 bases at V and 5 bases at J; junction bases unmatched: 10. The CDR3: CATSRSRGQGSNEQYF. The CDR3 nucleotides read TGTGCCACCAGCAGATCTAGGGGACAGGGTTCCAACGAGCAGTACTTC.

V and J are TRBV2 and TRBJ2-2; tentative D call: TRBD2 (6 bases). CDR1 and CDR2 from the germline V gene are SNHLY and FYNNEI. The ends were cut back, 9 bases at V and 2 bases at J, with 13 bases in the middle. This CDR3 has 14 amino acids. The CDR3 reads CASAGSLNTGELFF. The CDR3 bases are TGTGCCAGTGCCGGGAGCCTAAACACCGGGGAGCTGTTTTTT.

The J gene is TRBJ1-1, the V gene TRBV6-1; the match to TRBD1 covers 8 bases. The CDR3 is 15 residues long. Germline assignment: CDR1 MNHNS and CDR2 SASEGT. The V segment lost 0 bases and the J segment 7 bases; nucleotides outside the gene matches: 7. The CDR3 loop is CASSEAPGGEGEAFF. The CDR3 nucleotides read TGTGCCAGCAGTGAAGCGCCAGGGGGCGAGGGTGAAGCTTTCTTT.

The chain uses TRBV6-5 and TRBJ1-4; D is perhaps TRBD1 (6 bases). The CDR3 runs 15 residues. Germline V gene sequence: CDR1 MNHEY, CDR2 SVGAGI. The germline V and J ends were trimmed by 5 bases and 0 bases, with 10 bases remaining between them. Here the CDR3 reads CASSRTASTNEKLFF. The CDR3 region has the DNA TGTGCCAGCAGTCGGACAGCTTCAACTAATGAAAAACTGTTTTTT.

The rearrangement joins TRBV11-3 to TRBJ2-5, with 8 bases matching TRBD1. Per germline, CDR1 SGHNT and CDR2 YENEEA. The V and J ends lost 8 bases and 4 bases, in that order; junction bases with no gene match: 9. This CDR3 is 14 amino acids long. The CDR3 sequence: CASSAQGAGETQYF. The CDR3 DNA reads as TGTGCCAGCTCAGCCCAGGGGGCTGGAGAGACCCAGTACTTC.

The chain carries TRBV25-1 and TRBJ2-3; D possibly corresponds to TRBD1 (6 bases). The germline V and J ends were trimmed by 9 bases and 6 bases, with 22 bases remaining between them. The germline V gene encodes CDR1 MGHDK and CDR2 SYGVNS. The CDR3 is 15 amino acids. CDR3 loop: CASKTQGRRNDTQYF. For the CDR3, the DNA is TGTGCCAGTAAAACACAGGGAAGGAGGAACGATACGCAGTATTTT.

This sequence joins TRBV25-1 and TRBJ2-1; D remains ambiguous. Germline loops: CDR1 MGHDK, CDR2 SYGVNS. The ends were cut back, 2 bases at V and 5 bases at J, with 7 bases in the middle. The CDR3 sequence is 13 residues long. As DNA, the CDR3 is TGTGCCAGCAGTGAAATCGGAGACAATGAGCAGTTCTTC. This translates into CASSEIGDNEQFF. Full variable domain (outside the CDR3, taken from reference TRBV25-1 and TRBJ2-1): EADIYQTPRYLVIGTGKKITLECSQTMGHDKMYWYQQDPGMELHLIHYSYGVNSTEKGDLSSESTVSRIRTEHFPLTLESARPSHTSQYLCASSEIGDNEQFFGPGTRLTVL.